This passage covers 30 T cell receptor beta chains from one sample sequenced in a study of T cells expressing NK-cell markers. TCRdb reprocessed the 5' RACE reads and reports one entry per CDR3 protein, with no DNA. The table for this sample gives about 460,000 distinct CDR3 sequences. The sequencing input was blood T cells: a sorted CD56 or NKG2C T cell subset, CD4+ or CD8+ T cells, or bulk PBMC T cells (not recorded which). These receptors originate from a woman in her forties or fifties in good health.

CDR3 in amino acids: CASSPIEGMGEQYF. The rearrangement uses TRBV3-1 and TRBJ2-7; TCRdb proposes TRBD1, but this gene call is untestable without DNA. Germline lookup yields CDR1 LGHDT and CDR2 YNNKEL (reference sequence). CDR3 size: 14 residues.

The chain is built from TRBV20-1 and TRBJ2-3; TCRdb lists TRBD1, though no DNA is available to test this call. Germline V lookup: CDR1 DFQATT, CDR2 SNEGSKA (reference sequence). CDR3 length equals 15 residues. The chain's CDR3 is CSATVQRSFTDTQYF.

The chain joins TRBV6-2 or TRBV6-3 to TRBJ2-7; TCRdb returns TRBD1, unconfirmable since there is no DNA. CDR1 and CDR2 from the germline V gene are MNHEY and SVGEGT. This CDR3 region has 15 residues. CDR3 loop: CASRQFQGAQYEQYF.

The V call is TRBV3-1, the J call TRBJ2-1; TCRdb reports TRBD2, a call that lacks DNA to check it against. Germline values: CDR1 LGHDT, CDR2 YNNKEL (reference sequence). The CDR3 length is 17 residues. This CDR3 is CASSQVGVIAGYNEQFF.

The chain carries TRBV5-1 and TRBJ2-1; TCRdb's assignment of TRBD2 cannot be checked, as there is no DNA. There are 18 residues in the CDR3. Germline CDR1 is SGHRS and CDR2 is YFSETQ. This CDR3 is CASSSGLAGGPTLNEQFF.

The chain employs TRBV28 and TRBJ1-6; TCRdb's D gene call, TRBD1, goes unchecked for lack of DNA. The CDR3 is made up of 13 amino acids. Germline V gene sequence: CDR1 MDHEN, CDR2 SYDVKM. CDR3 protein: CALAAGLNSPLHF.

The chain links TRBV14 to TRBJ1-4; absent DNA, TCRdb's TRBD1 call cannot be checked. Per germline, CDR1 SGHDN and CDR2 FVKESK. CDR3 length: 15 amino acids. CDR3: CASSFTGGLGEKLFF. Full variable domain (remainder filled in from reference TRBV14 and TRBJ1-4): EAGVTQFPSHSVIEKGQTVTLRCDPISGHDNLYWYRRVMGKEIKFLLHFVKESKQDESGMPNNRFLAERTGGTYSTLKVQPAELEDSGVYFCASSFTGGLGEKLFFGSGTQLSVL.

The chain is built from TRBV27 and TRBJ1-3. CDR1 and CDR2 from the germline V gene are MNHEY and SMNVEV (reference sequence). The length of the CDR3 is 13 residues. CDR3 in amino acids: CASGRGGLNTIYF.

The chain's CDR3 is CSGTTGGTSTDTQYF. This rearrangement joins TRBV29-1 to TRBJ2-3; the TCRdb call, TRBD1, lacks DNA for checking. CDR1 SQVTM and CDR2 ANQGSEA come from the germline V gene. CDR3 length: 15 amino acids.

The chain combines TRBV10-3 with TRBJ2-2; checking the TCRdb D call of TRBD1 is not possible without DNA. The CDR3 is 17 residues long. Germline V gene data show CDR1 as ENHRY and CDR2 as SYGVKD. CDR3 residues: CAISERGDLLMAGELFF.

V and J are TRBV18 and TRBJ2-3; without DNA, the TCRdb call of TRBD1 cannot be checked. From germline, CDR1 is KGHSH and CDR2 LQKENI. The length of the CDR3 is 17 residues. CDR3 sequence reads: CASSRNPTGGSTDTQYF.

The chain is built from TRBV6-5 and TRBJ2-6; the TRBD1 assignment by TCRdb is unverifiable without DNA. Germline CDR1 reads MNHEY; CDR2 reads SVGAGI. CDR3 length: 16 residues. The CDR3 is CASSKPSGAGANVLTF.

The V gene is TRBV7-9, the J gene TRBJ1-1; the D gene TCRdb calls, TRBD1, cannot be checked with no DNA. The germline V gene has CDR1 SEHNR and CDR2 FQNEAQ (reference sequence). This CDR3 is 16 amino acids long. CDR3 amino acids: CASSPVSGVGSTEAFF.

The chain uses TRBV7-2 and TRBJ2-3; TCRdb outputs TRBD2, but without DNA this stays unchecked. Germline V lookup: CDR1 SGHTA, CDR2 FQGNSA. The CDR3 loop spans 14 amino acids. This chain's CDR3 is CASSRGRATDTQYF.

CDR3 amino acids: CSAAGQGFGEQFF. V gene TRBV20-1 combines with J gene TRBJ2-1; TCRdb's assignment of TRBD1 cannot be checked, as there is no DNA. This CDR3 spans 13 amino acids. Germline CDR1 reads DFQATT; CDR2 reads SNEGSKA (reference sequence).

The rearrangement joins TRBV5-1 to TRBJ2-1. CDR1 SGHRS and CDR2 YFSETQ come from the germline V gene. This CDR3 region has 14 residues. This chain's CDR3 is CASSLRAQNNEQFF.

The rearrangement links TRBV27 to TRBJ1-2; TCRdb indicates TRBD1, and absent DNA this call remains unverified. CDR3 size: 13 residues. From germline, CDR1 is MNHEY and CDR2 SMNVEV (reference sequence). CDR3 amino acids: CASGTGANYGYTF.

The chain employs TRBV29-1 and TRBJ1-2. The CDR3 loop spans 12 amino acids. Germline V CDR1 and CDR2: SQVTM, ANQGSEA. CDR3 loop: CSVTEINYGYTF. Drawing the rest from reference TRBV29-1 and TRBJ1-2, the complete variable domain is SAVISQKPSRDICQRGTSLTIQCQVDSQVTMMFWYRQQPGQSLTLIATANQGSEATYESGFVIDKFPISRPNLTFSTLTVSNMSPEDSSIYLCSVTEINYGYTFGSGTRLTVV.

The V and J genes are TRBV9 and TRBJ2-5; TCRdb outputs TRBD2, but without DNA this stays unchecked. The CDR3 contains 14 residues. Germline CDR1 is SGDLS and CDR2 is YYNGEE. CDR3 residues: CASSSGLPGETQYF. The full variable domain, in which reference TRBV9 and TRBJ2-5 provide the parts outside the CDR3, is DSGVTQTPKHLITATGQRVTLRCSPRSGDLSVYWYQQSLDQGLQFLIQYYNGEERAKGNILERFSAQQFPDLHSELNLSSLELGDSALYFCASSSGLPGETQYFGPGTRLLVL.

This CDR3 reads CASSLALRRAGTDTQYF. The V gene is TRBV12-3 or TRBV12-4, the J gene TRBJ2-3. The CDR3 totals 17 residues.

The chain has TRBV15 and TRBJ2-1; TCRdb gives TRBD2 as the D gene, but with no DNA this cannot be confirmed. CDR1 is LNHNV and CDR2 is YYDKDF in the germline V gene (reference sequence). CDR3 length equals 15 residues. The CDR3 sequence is CATSRIGTSVPGQFF.

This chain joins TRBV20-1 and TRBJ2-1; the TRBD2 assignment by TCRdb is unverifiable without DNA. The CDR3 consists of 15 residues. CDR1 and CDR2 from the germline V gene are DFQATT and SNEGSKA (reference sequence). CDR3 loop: CSASSGTRTRDEQFF.

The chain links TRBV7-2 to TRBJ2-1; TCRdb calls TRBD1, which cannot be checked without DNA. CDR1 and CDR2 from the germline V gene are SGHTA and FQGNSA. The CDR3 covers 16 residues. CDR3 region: CASSLEGTRGYNEQFF.

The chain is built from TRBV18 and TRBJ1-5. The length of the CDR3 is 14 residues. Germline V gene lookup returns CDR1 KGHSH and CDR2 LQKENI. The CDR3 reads CASSPGMGNQPQHF.

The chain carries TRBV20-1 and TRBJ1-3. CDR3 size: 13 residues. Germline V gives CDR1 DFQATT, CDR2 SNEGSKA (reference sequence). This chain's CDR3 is CSARGPTGNTIYF.

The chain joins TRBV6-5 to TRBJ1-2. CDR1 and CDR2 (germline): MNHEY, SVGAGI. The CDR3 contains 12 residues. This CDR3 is CASSSPNYGYTF.

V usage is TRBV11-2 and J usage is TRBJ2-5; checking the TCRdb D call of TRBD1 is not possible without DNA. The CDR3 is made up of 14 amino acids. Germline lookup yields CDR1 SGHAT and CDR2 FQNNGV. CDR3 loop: CASSARDNQETQYF.

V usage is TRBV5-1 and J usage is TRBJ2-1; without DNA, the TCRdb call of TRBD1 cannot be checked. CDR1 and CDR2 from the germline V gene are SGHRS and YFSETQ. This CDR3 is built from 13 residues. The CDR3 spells CASSGDLNNEQFF.

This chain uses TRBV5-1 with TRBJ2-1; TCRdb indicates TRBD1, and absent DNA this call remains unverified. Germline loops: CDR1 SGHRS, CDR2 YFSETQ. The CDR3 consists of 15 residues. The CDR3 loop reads CASSLVAGGGYEQFF.

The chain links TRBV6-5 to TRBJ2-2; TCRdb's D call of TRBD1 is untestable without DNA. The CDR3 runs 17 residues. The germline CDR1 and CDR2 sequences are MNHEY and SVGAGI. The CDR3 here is CASSYSPQGEFPGELFF.